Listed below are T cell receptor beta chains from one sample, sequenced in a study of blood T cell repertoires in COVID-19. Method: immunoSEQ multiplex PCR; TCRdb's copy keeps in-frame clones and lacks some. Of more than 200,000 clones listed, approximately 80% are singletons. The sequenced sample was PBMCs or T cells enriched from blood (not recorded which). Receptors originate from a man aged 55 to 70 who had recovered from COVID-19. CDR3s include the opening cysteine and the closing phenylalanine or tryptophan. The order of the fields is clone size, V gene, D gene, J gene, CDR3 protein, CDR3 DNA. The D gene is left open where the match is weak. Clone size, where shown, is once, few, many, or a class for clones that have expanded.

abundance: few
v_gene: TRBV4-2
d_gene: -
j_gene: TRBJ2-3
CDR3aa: CASSQDPLGGAVDTQYF
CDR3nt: TGTGCCAGCAGCCAAGATCCGTTGGGGGGGGCCGTAGATACGCAGTATTTT

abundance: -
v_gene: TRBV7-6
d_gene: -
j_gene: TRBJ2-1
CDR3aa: CASSLMGSSYNEQFF
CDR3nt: TGTGCCAGCAGCTTAATGGGGAGCTCCTACAATGAGCAGTTCTTC

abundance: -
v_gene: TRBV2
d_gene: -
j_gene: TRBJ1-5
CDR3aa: CASRPYEGVGSNQPQHF
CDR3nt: TGTGCCAGCAGACCTTATGAGGGGGTTGGTAGCAATCAGCCCCAGCATTTT

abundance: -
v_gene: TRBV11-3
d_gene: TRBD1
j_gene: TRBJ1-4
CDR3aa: CASSPKDRGFEKLFF
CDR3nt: TGTGCCAGCAGCCCCAAGGACAGGGGCTTTGAAAAACTGTTTTTT

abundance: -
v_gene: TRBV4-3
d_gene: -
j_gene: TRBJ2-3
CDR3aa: CASSQETGTTDTQYF
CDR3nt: TGCGCCAGCAGCCAAGAAACCGGGACAACAGATACGCAGTATTTT

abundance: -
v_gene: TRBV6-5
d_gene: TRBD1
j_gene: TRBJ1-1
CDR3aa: CASRGTGGSTEAFF
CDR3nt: TGTGCCAGCAGAGGGACAGGGGGAAGCACTGAAGCTTTCTTT

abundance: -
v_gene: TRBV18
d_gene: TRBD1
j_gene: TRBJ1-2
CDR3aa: CASSSRDRMDGYTF
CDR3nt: TGTGCCAGCTCATCTCGGGACAGGATGGATGGCTACACCTTC

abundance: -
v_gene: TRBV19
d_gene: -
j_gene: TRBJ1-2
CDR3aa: CASSISVQGLSGYTF
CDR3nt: TGTGCCAGTAGTATCAGTGTTCAGGGATTAAGTGGCTACACCTTC

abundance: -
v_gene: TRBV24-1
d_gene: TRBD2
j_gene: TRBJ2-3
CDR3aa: CATSGPVRGGHEDTQYF
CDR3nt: TGTGCCACCAGTGGCCCCGTGCGGGGGGGTCACGAAGATACGCAGTATTTT

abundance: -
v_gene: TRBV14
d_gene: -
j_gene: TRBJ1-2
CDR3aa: CASSQDRFYGYTF
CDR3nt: TGTGCCAGCAGCCAGGACAGATTCTATGGCTACACCTTC

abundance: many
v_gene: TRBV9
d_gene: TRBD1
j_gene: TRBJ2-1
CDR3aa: CASSTRDRAYEQFF
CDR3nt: TGTGCCAGCAGCACCAGGGACAGGGCTTATGAGCAGTTCTTC

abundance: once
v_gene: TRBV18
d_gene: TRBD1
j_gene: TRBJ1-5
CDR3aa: CASSPGTGTGVNQPQHF
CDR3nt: TGTGCCAGCTCTCCCGGGACTGGGACAGGGGTCAATCAGCCCCAGCATTTT

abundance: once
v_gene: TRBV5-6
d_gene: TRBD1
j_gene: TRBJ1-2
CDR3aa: CASSTGTGDGYGYTF
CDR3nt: TGTGCCAGCAGCACCGGGACAGGGGACGGCTATGGCTACACCTTC

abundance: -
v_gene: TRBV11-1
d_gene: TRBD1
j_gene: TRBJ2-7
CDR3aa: CASSAYGTGGRQYF
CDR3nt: TGTGCCAGCAGCGCGTACGGGACAGGGGGCAGGCAGTACTTC

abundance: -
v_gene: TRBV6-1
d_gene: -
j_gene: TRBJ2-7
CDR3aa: CASSSLTGRSYEQYF
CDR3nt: TGTGCCAGCAGTTCCCTGACAGGGAGGTCCTACGAGCAGTACTTC

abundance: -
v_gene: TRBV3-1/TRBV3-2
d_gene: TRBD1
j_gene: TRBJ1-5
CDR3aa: CASSQGGGQGAGQPQHF
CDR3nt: TGTGCCAGCAGCCAAGGAGGGGGACAGGGGGCCGGGCAGCCCCAGCATTTT

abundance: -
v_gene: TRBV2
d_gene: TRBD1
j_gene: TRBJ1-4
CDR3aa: CASRYRGGGEKLFF
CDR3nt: TGTGCCAGCCGTTACAGGGGAGGAGGTGAAAAACTGTTTTTT

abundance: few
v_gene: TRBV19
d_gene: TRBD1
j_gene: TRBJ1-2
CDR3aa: CASKTQGANYGYTF
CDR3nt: TGTGCCAGTAAGACACAGGGGGCTAACTATGGCTACACCTTC

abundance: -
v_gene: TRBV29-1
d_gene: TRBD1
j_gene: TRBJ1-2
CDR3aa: CSVEVGTGIYTF
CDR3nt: TGCAGCGTTGAAGTAGGGACAGGGATCTACACCTTC

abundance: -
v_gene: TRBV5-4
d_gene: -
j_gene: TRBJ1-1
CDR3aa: CASSLQGKTEAFF
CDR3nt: TGTGCCAGCAGCTTGCAGGGGAAAACTGAAGCTTTCTTT

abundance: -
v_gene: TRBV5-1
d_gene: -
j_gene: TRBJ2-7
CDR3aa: CASSSFPRGTTYEQYF
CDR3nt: TGCGCCAGCAGCTCGTTCCCCAGGGGTACAACCTACGAGCAGTACTTC

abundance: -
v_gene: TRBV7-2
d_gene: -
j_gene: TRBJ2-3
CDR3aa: CASSLNGGRNTDTQYF
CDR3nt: TGTGCCAGCAGCTTAAACGGGGGGCGTAACACAGATACGCAGTATTTT

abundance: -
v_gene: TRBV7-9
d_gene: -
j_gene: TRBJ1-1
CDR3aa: CASSWGQEAFF
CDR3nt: TGTGCCAGCAGCTGGGGGCAGGAAGCTTTCTTT

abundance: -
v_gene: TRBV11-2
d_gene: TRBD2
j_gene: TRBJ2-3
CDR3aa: CASSTSRGADTQYF
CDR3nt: TGTGCCAGCAGCACTAGCCGGGGGGCAGATACGCAGTATTTT

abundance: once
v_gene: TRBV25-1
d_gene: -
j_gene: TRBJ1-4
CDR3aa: CASSPTATNEKLFF
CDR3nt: TGTGCCAGCAGTCCGACAGCAACTAATGAAAAACTGTTTTTT

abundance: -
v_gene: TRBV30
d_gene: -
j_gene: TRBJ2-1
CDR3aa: CAWSMQAGNEQFF
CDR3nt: TGTGCCTGGAGTATGCAGGCCGGCAATGAGCAGTTCTTC

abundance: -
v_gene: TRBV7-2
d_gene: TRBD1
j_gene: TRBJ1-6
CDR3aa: CASSSRTGGGNSPLHF
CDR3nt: TGTGCCAGCAGCTCCCGGACAGGGGGCGGTAATTCACCCCTCCACTTT

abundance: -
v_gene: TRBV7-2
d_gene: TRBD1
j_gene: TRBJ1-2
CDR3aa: CASSLGPLDRANYGYTF
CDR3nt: TGTGCCAGCAGCTTGGGGCCCCTCGACAGGGCTAACTATGGCTACACCTTC

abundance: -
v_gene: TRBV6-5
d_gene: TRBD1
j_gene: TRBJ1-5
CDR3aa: CASSGQDNQPQHF
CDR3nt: TGTGCCAGCAGCGGACAGGACAATCAGCCCCAGCATTTT

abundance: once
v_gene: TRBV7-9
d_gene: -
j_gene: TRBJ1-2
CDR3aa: CASSLAVQGNYGYTF
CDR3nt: TGTGCCAGCAGCTTAGCGGTCCAGGGTAACTATGGCTACACCTTC

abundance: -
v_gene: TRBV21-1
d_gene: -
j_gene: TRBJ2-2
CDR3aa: CASSSGTSGPNTGELFF
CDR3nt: TGTGCCAGCAGCAGCGGGACTAGCGGACCGAACACCGGGGAGCTGTTTTTT

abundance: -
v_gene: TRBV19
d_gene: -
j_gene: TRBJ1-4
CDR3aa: CASSTPRGTDEKLFF
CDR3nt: TGTGCCAGTAGTACCCCCCGGGGGACGGATGAAAAACTGTTTTTT

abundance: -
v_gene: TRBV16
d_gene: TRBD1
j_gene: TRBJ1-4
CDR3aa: CASSQLNTGTDDEKLFF
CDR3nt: TGTGCCAGCAGCCAACTCAACACCGGGACAGATGATGAAAAACTGTTTTTT

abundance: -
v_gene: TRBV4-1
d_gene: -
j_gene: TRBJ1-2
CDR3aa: CASSQDSLGQGHGYTF
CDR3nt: TGCGCCAGCAGCCAAGACAGCCTCGGGCAGGGCCATGGCTACACCTTC

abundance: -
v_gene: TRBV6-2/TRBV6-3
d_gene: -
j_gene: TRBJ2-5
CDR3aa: CASSYRGAGGETQYF
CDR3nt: TGTGCCAGCAGTTATCGGGGGGCCGGTGGGGAGACCCAGTACTTC

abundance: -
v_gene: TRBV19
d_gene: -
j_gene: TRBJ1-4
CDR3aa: CATGDMGGDEKLFF
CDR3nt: TGTGCCACGGGAGACATGGGGGGGGATGAAAAACTGTTTTTT

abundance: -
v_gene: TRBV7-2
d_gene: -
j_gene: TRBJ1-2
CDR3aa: CASSIPDSLYGYTF
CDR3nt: TGTGCCAGCAGCATCCCGGACAGCCTTTATGGCTACACCTTC

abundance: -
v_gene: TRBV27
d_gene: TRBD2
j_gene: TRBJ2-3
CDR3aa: CASSPRTSGGPRTTQYF
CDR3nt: TGTGCCAGCAGTCCCCGGACTAGCGGGGGGCCTAGGACTACGCAGTATTTT

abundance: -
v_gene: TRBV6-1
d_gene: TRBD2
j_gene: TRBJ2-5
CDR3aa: CASSEKSSGGRRETQYF
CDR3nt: TGTGCCAGCAGTGAAAAATCTTCGGGGGGAAGGAGGGAGACCCAGTACTTC

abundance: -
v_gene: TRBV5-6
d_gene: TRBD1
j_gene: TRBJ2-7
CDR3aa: CASSFPGTEKYEQYF
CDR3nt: TGTGCCAGCAGCTTCCCCGGGACAGAGAAGTACGAGCAGTACTTC

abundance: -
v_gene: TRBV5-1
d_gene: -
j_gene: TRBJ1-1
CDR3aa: CASSSDSSTNTEAFF
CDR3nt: TGCGCCAGCAGCTCGGACAGCAGCACGAACACTGAAGCTTTCTTT

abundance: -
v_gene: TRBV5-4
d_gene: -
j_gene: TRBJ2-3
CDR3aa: CASNLGGFSDTQYF
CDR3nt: TGTGCCAGCAACTTAGGGGGTTTTTCAGATACGCAGTATTTT

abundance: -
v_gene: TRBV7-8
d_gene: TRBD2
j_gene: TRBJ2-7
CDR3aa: CASSRSGGRTYEQYF
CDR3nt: TGTGCCAGCAGCCGTAGCGGGGGCCGCACCTACGAGCAGTACTTC

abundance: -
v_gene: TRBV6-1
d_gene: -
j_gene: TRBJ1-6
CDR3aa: CASDSYNSPLHF
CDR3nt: TGTGCCAGCGACAGCTATAATTCACCCCTCCACTTT

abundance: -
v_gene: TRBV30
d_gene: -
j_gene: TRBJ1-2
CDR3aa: CAWSVTGYGYTF
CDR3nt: TGTGCCTGGAGTGTCACAGGGTATGGCTACACCTTC

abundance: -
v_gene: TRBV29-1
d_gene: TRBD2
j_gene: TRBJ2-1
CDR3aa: CSALAGGYNEQFF
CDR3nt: TGCAGCGCATTAGCGGGGGGGTACAATGAGCAGTTCTTC

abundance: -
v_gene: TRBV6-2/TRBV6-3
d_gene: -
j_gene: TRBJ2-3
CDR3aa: CASSLGAGRGDTQYF
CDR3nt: TGTGCCAGCAGCCTCGGGGCGGGGCGGGGAGATACGCAGTATTTT

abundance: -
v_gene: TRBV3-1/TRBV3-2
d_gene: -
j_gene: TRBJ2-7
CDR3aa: CASSRQAHEQYF
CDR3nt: TGTGCCAGCAGCCGGCAGGCCCACGAGCAGTACTTC

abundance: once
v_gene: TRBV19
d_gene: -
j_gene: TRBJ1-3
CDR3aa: CASSRQTDSGNTIYF
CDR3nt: TGTGCCAGTAGCCGCCAGACAGATTCTGGAAACACCATATATTTT

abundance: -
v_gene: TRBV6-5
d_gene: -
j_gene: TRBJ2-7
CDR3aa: CASSQGHNEQYF
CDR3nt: TGTGCCAGCAGCCAGGGTCACAACGAGCAGTACTTC

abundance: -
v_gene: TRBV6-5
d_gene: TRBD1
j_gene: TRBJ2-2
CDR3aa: CASSPGTGVVGELFF
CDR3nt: TGTGCCAGCAGTCCCGGGACAGGGGTGGTCGGGGAGCTGTTTTTT

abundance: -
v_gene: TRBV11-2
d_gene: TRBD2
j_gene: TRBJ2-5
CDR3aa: CASSFSGGVETQYF
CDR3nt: TGTGCCAGCAGCTTCAGCGGGGGGGTGGAGACCCAGTACTTC

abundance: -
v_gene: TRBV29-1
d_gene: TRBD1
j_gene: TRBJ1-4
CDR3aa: CSAGQSHNEKLFF
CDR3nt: TGCAGCGCGGGACAGAGTCATAATGAAAAACTGTTTTTT

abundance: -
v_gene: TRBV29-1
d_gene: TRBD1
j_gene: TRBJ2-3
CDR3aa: CSGSLDRVGSDTQYF
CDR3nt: TGCAGCGGATCCTTGGACAGGGTGGGAAGTGATACGCAGTATTTT

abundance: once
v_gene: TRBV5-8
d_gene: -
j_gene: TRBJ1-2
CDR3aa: CASSPRGGLNYGYTF
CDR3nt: TGTGCCAGCAGCCCCCGGGGAGGACTTAACTATGGCTACACCTTC

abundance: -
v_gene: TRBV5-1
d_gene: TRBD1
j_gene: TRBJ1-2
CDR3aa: CASSIRGQDGYTF
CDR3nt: TGCGCCAGCAGCATAAGGGGACAGGATGGCTACACCTTC

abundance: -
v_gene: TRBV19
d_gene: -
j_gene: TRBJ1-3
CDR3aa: CASSISVSSGNTIYF
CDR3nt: TGTGCCAGTAGTATCTCGGTGAGCTCTGGAAACACCATATATTTT

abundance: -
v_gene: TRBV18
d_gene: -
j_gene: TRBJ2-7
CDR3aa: CASSPRVAGSSYEQYF
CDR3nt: TGTGCCAGCTCACCACGGGTCGCGGGATCCTCCTACGAGCAGTACTTC

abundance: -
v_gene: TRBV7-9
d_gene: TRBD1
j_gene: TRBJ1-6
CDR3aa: CASSRRGQGENSPLHF
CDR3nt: TGTGCCAGCAGCCGCCGCGGACAGGGAGAGAATTCACCCCTCCACTTT